A single sample gave rise to the 17 T cell receptor beta chains below, sequenced in a study of PD-1 blockade in classical Hodgkin lymphoma. Indicated time point: cycle 4 day 1 (C4D1), after about 6 weeks of nivolumab. All trial patients relapsed after autologous stem cell transplantation. Profiling relied on immunoSEQ multiplex PCR, and the TCRdb table lists in-frame clones only, not all of them. The table lists tens of thousands of clones, around four fifths of them singletons. The material was peripheral blood mononuclear cells (PBMCs), obtained before the fourth cycle of nivolumab. The receptors originated from a human donor with classical Hodgkin lymphoma.

This clone was seen only a few times. V usage is TRBV27 and J usage is TRBJ1-5, with D possibly matching TRBD1 (6 bases). Trimming shortened V by 6 bases and J by 3 bases, and 15 bases separated the two germline ends. Germline values: CDR1 MNHEY, CDR2 SMNVEV (reference sequence). The CDR3 is made up of 15 amino acids. The DNA of the CDR3 is TGTGCCAGCAGACCGCTCGGGACAACCAATCAGCCCCAGCATTTT. It yields the protein CASRPLGTTNQPQHF.

The chain joins TRBV9 to TRBJ1-4, with D uncertain. Germline V lookup: CDR1 SGDLS, CDR2 YYNGEE. V lost 6 bases and J lost 1, with 10 bases in between. This CDR3 comprises 14 residues. The CDR3 DNA reads TGTGCCAGCACCCCCAGTGAAACTAATGAAAAACTGTTTTTT. Amino acid sequence: CASTPSETNEKLFF.

CDR3 DNA: TGTGCCAGCTCAGGGAGCACTGAAGCTTTCTTT. It specifies CASSGSTEAFF. The rearrangement joins TRBV7-9 to TRBJ1-1, with D maybe TRBD1 (5 bases). CDR3 length: 11 residues. Trimming cost V 8 bases and J 4 bases, with 8 bases left between them. Per germline, CDR1 SEHNR and CDR2 FQNEAQ (reference sequence).

The rearrangement uses TRBV7-9 and TRBJ2-3; either TRBD1 or TRBD2 may supply D (6 bases each). CDR3 length: 14 residues. CDR1 and CDR2 (germline): SEHNR, FQNEAQ (reference sequence). Deletions cut 8 bases from V and 4 bases from J, with 16 bases between. The CDR3 nucleotides are TGTGCCAGCTACCGCCCCGGGGGCGCAGATACGCAGTATTTT. Encoded protein: CASYRPGGADTQYF.

This clone was detected only once. V gene TRBV21-1 combines with J gene TRBJ2-7. TRBV21-1 is a known pseudogene. The CDR3 contains 9 residues. CDR3 sequence (DNA): TGTGCCAGCAGCAAGGGATGGTGCTTC. It codes for CASSKGWCF.

V is TRBV6-1 and J is TRBJ2-1, with 9 bases matching TRBD2. V trimming: 7 bases; J trimming: 0 bases; junction bases outside the gene matches: 4. Germline loops: CDR1 MNHNS, CDR2 SASEGT. CDR3 size: 15 residues. CDR3: CASMRGGSSYNEQFF. CDR3 DNA: TGTGCCAGCATGCGGGGGGGCAGCTCCTACAATGAGCAGTTCTTC.

This clone was recorded a few times. V gene TRBV9 combines with J gene TRBJ2-1, with 12 bases fitting TRBD2. Trimming at V came to 4 bases and at J to 0 bases, leaving 11 bases not matched to a gene. CDR1 and CDR2 from the germline V gene are SGDLS and YYNGEE. There are 19 residues in the CDR3. CDR3 DNA sequence: TGTGCCAGCAGCTTCCGGGGGCGACTAGCGGGGGACTCCTACAATGAGCAGTTCTTC. It specifies CASSFRGRLAGDSYNEQFF.

The chain is built from TRBV5-6 and TRBJ2-7, with TRBD2 matching over 15 bases. V trimming: 4 bases; J trimming: 0 bases; junction bases outside the gene matches: 11. Germline-derived CDR1 and CDR2 are SGHDT and YYEEEE. The CDR3 sequence is 19 residues long. The CDR3 protein is CASSGTGTSGGKTSYEQYF. The CDR3 DNA reads as TGTGCCAGCAGCGGAACCGGGACTAGCGGGGGGAAAACCTCCTACGAGCAGTACTTC.

V gene TRBV30 combines with J gene TRBJ2-1; 8 bases agree with TRBD2. V was clipped by 3 bases and J by 3 bases; unmatched bases: 7. This CDR3 has 15 amino acids. The germline CDR1 and CDR2 sequences are GTSNPN and SVGIG (reference sequence). The CDR3 DNA reads TGTGCCTGGAGGGGACTAGGGGGGCGCTACAATGAGCAGTTCTTC. It specifies CAWRGLGGRYNEQFF. The full variable domain, its missing parts supplied by reference TRBV30 and TRBJ2-1, is SQTIHQWPATLVQPVGSPLSLECTVEGTSNPNLYWYRQAAGRGLQLLFYSVGIGQISSEVPQNLSASRPQDRQFILSSKKLLLSDSGFYLCAWRGLGGRYNEQFFGPGTRLTVL.

The chain combines TRBV19 with TRBJ2-2; tentatively, D is TRBD1 (5 bases). Germline V CDR1 and CDR2: LNHDA, SQIVND (reference sequence). The CDR3 totals 14 residues. The V gene lost 0 bases and the J gene lost 4 bases, with 6 bases spanning the gap. The CDR3 is CASSIDRVTGELFF. The CDR3 nucleotides read TGTGCCAGTAGTATAGACAGGGTCACCGGGGAGCTGTTTTTT.

This rearrangement joins TRBV4-3 to TRBJ2-1; 12 positions match TRBD2. CDR3 length: 16 residues. The germline V gene has CDR1 LGHNA and CDR2 YSLEER. The trim removed 2 bases at V and 7 bases at J, leaving 6 bases unmatched. The CDR3 reads CASSQRVLAGGNEQFF. The CDR3 region has the DNA TGCGCCAGCAGCCAAAGGGTGCTAGCGGGGGGGAATGAGCAGTTCTTC.

In its sample, this clone was seen a few times. The rearrangement links TRBV30 to TRBJ1-6, with 9 bases aligning to TRBD1. V gave up 2 bases and J gave up 12 bases; unmatched junction bases: 5. The germline CDR1 and CDR2 sequences are GTSNPN and SVGIG (reference sequence). CDR3 length: 13 amino acids. The CDR3 nucleotides are TGTGCCTGGAGTAGGGACAGGGCTCGACCCCTCCACTTT. Amino acids: CAWSRDRARPLHF.

This clone was observed a single time. The rearrangement uses TRBV4-2 and TRBJ1-2, with 8 bases fitting TRBD1. The germline V gene has CDR1 LGHNA and CDR2 YNFKEQ. V shed 0 bases, J shed 5 bases, and the junction held 8 bases outside the gene matches. The CDR3 contains 16 residues. CDR3 nucleotides: TGTGCCAGCAGCCAAGAGGTGGCAGGGGGCGGGTATGGCTACACCTTC. Protein: CASSQEVAGGGYGYTF.

This clone was counted between two and nine times. The V gene is TRBV5-1, the J gene TRBJ1-1, with D perhaps matching TRBD1 (6 bases). The CDR3 is 13 amino acids. Trimming stripped 0 bases from V and 8 bases from J, with 11 bases between. Germline-derived CDR1 and CDR2 are SGHRS and YFSETQ. Here the CDR3 DNA reads TGCGCCAGCAGCTTGGGACAGGTCGGCGAAGCTTTCTTT. Translation: CASSLGQVGEAFF.

This sequence joins TRBV9 and TRBJ2-1; 8 bases fit TRBD2. The trim removed 0 bases at V and 4 bases at J, leaving 6 bases unmatched. The CDR3 is made up of 16 amino acids. Germline assignment: CDR1 SGDLS and CDR2 YYNGEE. The CDR3 coding sequence is TGTGCCAGCAGCGTAGCAGTTAGCGGGGTTTACAATGAGCAGTTCTTC. It translates to CASSVAVSGVYNEQFF.

The chain recombines TRBV28 with TRBJ2-1; perhaps D is TRBD1 or TRBD2 (6 bases each). The germline CDR1 and CDR2 sequences are MDHEN and SYDVKM. The CDR3 sequence is 12 residues long. The germline V and J ends were trimmed by 3 bases and 8 bases, with 8 bases remaining between them. CDR3: CASSLEGDEQFF. The DNA of the CDR3 is TGTGCCAGCAGTTTGGAGGGGGATGAGCAGTTCTTC. Full variable domain (rest looked up from reference TRBV28 and TRBJ2-1): DVKVTQSSRYLVKRTGEKVFLECVQDMDHENMFWYRQDPGLGLRLIYFSYDVKMKEKGDIPEGYSVSREKKERFSLILESASTNQTSMYLCASSLEGDEQFFGPGTRLTVL.

The chain combines TRBV6-5 with TRBJ2-7; 9 nucleotides align to TRBD2. The CDR3 has 14 residues. The germline gives CDR1 MNHEY, CDR2 SVGAGI. With 6 bases clipped from V and 4 bases from J, the junction kept 7 bases outside the gene matches. CDR3 coding DNA: TGTGCCAGCAGCCGAGGCGGGGGGGCATACGAGCAGTACTTC. It yields the protein CASSRGGGAYEQYF.